The next 25 T cell receptor beta chains were all read from a single sample in a study of PD-1 blockade in mismatch repair-deficient tumors. Measured with immunoSEQ multiplex PCR; TCRdb has only the in-frame clones, and not every one. This table has fewer than 100,000 clones, roughly 80% appearing once. The source was peripheral blood, collected 12 weeks after starting pembrolizumab. These receptors were collected from an adult with mismatch repair-deficient cancer.

The V gene is TRBV4-2, the J gene TRBJ1-3; 7 bases match TRBD1. The trim removed 2 bases at V and 7 bases at J, leaving 14 bases unmatched. The germline gives CDR1 LGHNA, CDR2 YNFKEQ. CDR3 size: 17 residues. The CDR3 protein is CASSQNLLTGSGNTIYF. For the CDR3, the DNA is TGTGCCAGCAGCCAAAACCTCCTGACAGGGAGTGGGAACACCATATATTTT.

The chain has TRBV6-5 and TRBJ1-1; no clear D gene. The length of the CDR3 is 13 residues. The V end was cut by 7 bases, the J end by 3 bases, with 12 bases between. In germline, CDR1 is MNHEY, CDR2 SVGAGI. CDR3 loop: CASTEGGYTEAFF. The CDR3 coding sequence is TGTGCCAGCACCGAGGGAGGATACACTGAAGCTTTCTTT.

This clone was detected only a few times. The genes are TRBV5-1 and TRBJ2-1, with 8 bases that match TRBD2. Looked up from germline, CDR1 is SGHRS and CDR2 is YFSETQ. The CDR3 has 15 residues. The V and J ends lost 7 bases and 4 bases, in that order; junction bases with no gene match: 10. CDR3 protein: CASGLTGGGYNEQFF. The CDR3 DNA reads as TGCGCCAGCGGCCTGACGGGAGGGGGGTACAATGAGCAGTTCTTC.

This clone was counted between two and nine times. The gene calls are TRBV5-1 and TRBJ2-1, with 7 positions matching TRBD2. The CDR3 runs to 16 residues. Germline CDR1 and CDR2: SGHRS and YFSETQ. Losses at the gene ends were 0 bases for V and 4 bases for J; bases not matched to a gene: 7. The CDR3 nucleotides read TGCGCCAGCAGCTTGGATGTGGGAGGGCCATACAATGAGCAGTTCTTC. It yields the protein CASSLDVGGPYNEQFF.

The chain links TRBV10-3 to TRBJ2-1; D possibly uses TRBD1 or TRBD2 (5 bases each). Looked up from germline, CDR1 is ENHRY and CDR2 is SYGVKD. V was shortened by 5 bases and J by 6 bases, with 23 bases between the two germline ends. This CDR3 contains 17 residues. This CDR3 reads CAISPTIGVGEFNEQFF. In DNA, the CDR3 is TGTGCCATCAGTCCGACCATAGGGGTGGGAGAGTTCAATGAGCAGTTCTTC.

V is TRBV7-3 and J is TRBJ2-1; 8 bases are shared with TRBD1. Trimming cost V 5 bases and J 0 bases; bases outside gene matches: 9. CDR1 is SGHTA, CDR2 FQGTGA, per germline. The CDR3 covers 17 residues. The CDR3 spells CASSPQGAQLSYNEQFF. In DNA, the CDR3 is TGTGCCAGCAGCCCGCAGGGGGCGCAACTCTCCTACAATGAGCAGTTCTTC. Together with reference TRBV7-3 and TRBJ2-1, the CDR3 gives the full variable domain: GAGVSQTPSNKVTEKGKYVELRCDPISGHTALYWYRQSLGQGPEFLIYFQGTGAADDSGLPNDRFFAVRPEGSVSTLKIQRTERGDSAVYLCASSPQGAQLSYNEQFFGPGTRLTVL.

CDR3 in amino acids: CASSLTGRDTEAFF. The CDR3 DNA reads as TGTGCCAGCAGCTTAACAGGGAGGGACACTGAAGCTTTCTTT. The chain recombines TRBV11-2 with TRBJ1-1; the D gene is possibly TRBD1 (6 bases). The CDR3 totals 14 residues. Germline CDR1 and CDR2: SGHAT and FQNNGV. V was pared by 2 bases and J by 3 bases, with 10 bases between.

The chain couples TRBV27 to TRBJ2-7, with D perhaps given as TRBD1 or TRBD2 (5 bases each). Looked up from germline, CDR1 is MNHEY and CDR2 is SMNVEV (reference sequence). Between the trimmed V and J ends, which lost 6 bases and 3 bases, there was a span of 9 bases. This CDR3 is built from 12 residues. In DNA form, the CDR3 reads TGTGCCAGCAGCCCTGGGGGCTACGAGCAGTACTTC. As protein: CASSPGGYEQYF.

The rearrangement uses TRBV30 and TRBJ2-3; TRBD2 agrees at 9 bases. Germline-derived CDR1 and CDR2 are GTSNPN and SVGIG (reference sequence). CDR3 length: 17 amino acids. V gave up 2 bases and J gave up 4 bases; unmatched junction bases: 13. The CDR3 sequence: CAWSKGLAGVIADTQYF. CDR3 in DNA: TGTGCCTGGAGTAAAGGATTAGCGGGAGTGATTGCAGATACGCAGTATTTT.

The chain is built from TRBV7-2 and TRBJ1-1; D unresolved. This CDR3 spans 13 amino acids. CDR1 and CDR2 (germline): SGHTA, FQGNSA. The ends were cut back, 2 bases at V and 7 bases at J, with 11 bases in the middle. CDR3 loop: CASSLTRVHEAFF. The DNA for the CDR3 is TGTGCCAGCAGCTTAACCCGAGTCCATGAAGCTTTCTTT.

The rearrangement links TRBV30 to TRBJ2-7, with D tentatively TRBD1 (5 bases). Germline V gives CDR1 GTSNPN, CDR2 SVGIG (reference sequence). V gave up 2 bases and J gave up 7 bases, with 15 bases separating them. The CDR3 extends over 13 amino acids. Here the CDR3 reads CAWSPQGAGEQYF. CDR3 DNA sequence: TGTGCCTGGAGTCCCCAGGGTGCTGGGGAGCAGTACTTC.

This chain links TRBV4-3 with TRBJ2-3; 11 nucleotides align to TRBD2. The V gene's germline CDR1 is LGHNA and CDR2 YSLEER. This CDR3 comprises 19 residues. Losses at the gene ends were 3 bases for V and 1 base for J; bases not matched to a gene: 12. DNA of the CDR3: TGCGCCAGCAGCCAGGTTGGGATAGCGGGAGGGGGGGGCACAGATACGCAGTATTTT. Translating gives CASSQVGIAGGGGTDTQYF.

V usage is TRBV5-1 and J usage is TRBJ2-7; D tentatively fits TRBD1 or TRBD2 (6 bases each). Trimming cost V 1 base and J 5 bases, with 10 bases left between them. The CDR3 runs 13 residues. Germline V lookup: CDR1 SGHRS, CDR2 YFSETQ. Here the CDR3 reads CASSLTGAHEQYF. CDR3 nucleotides: TGCGCCAGCAGCTTGACGGGGGCCCACGAGCAGTACTTC.

A few counts support this clone. The chain employs TRBV19 and TRBJ2-3; 13 bases fit TRBD2. This CDR3 has 18 residues. The germline gives CDR1 LNHDA, CDR2 SQIVND (reference sequence). With 3 bases clipped from V and 4 bases from J, the junction kept 10 bases outside the gene matches. The CDR3, as DNA: TGTGCCAGTAGTATTGGGCGGACTAGCGGGAGAAACCCAGATACGCAGTATTTT. Amino acid sequence: CASSIGRTSGRNPDTQYF. Full variable domain (missing parts from reference TRBV19 and TRBJ2-3): DGGITQSPKYLFRKEGQNVTLSCEQNLNHDAMYWYRQDPGQGLRLIYYSQIVNDFQKGDIAEGYSVSREKKESFPLTVTSAQKNPTAFYLCASSIGRTSGRNPDTQYFGPGTRLTVL.

J is TRBJ2-2 and V is TRBV4-1; a possible D gene is TRBD2 (6 bases). There are 15 residues in the CDR3. With 0 bases removed from V and 6 bases from J, the gap between germline ends came to 11 bases. Germline V lookup: CDR1 MGHRA, CDR2 YSYEKL. The CDR3 here is CASSQDRRGSGELFF. The DNA for the CDR3 is TGCGCCAGCAGCCAAGATCGGAGGGGATCCGGGGAGCTGTTTTTT.

The table lists this clone with a count of one. The rearrangement uses TRBV5-6 and TRBJ2-2, with 9 bases identical to TRBD2. The V gene end was trimmed by 1 base and the J gene end by 4 bases; junction bases not matched to a gene: 5. Germline values: CDR1 SGHDT, CDR2 YYEEEE. This CDR3 is 16 amino acids long. CDR3 protein: CASSLPTSGSTGELFF. CDR3 DNA sequence: TGTGCCAGCAGCTTGCCGACTAGCGGCAGCACCGGGGAGCTGTTTTTT.

The chain couples TRBV6-5 to TRBJ2-5, with 8 bases lining up with TRBD1. The CDR3 has 14 amino acids. CDR1 is MNHEY and CDR2 is SVGAGI in the germline V gene. The J segment lost 2 bases and the V segment lost 9 bases, leaving 8 bases of the junction unmatched. Here the CDR3 DNA reads TGTGCCAGTCAGTGGGACAGGCTACAAGAGACCCAGTACTTC. Translated, it gives CASQWDRLQETQYF.

Here the CDR3 reads CASSIGGSNTGELFF. The CDR3 DNA reads TGTGCCAGTAGTATAGGAGGGAGCAACACCGGGGAGCTGTTTTTT. The rearrangement uses TRBV19 and TRBJ2-2; tentatively, D is TRBD2 (5 bases). CDR1 and CDR2 (germline): LNHDA, SQIVND (reference sequence). This CDR3 is 15 amino acids long. V lost 1 base and J 2 bases, leaving 8 bases between the germline ends.

The chain links TRBV5-1 to TRBJ1-5; 9 bases agree with TRBD1. The V gene end was trimmed by 3 bases and the J gene end by 2 bases; junction bases not matched to a gene: 3. Germline CDR1 reads SGHRS; CDR2 reads YFSETQ. This CDR3 contains 15 residues. The chain's CDR3 is CASSSGTGRNQPQHF. CDR3 nucleotide sequence: TGCGCCAGCAGCTCCGGGACAGGGCGCAATCAGCCCCAGCATTTT.

The CDR3 sequence is CASSPSGRAKDEQYF. CDR3 in DNA: TGTGCCAGCAGTCCTAGCGGGAGGGCAAAGGACGAGCAGTACTTC. The gene calls are TRBV27 and TRBJ2-7, with 12 bases lining up with TRBD2. The CDR3 totals 15 residues. V shed 5 bases and J 5 bases; nucleotides not matched to a gene: 7. Germline assignment: CDR1 MNHEY and CDR2 SMNVEV (reference sequence).

This chain connects TRBV5-6 to TRBJ1-1, with D possibly TRBD1 on 5 matching bases. The ends were cut back, 6 bases at V and 4 bases at J, with 16 bases in the middle. Germline CDR1 reads SGHDT; CDR2 reads YYEEEE. This CDR3 is 14 amino acids long. CDR3 residues: CASTLPGSFTEAFF. CDR3 in DNA: TGTGCCAGCACCCTACCAGGGTCTTTCACTGAAGCTTTCTTT.

J is TRBJ1-4 and V is TRBV6-5; possible D gene TRBD1, 6 bases. Per the germline V gene, CDR1 is MNHEY and CDR2 is SVGAGI. V dropped 6 bases and J dropped 8 bases, with 16 bases sitting between them. This CDR3 comprises 14 residues. The CDR3 sequence: CASSLQGLGEKLFF. As DNA, the CDR3 is TGTGCCAGCAGCTTACAGGGTCTGGGCGAAAAACTGTTTTTT.

This chain joins TRBV30 and TRBJ1-5; tentatively, D is TRBD1 (5 bases). Trimming cost V 2 bases and J 0 bases, with 8 bases left between them. This CDR3 comprises 14 residues. Looked up from germline, CDR1 is GTSNPN and CDR2 is SVGIG (reference sequence). CDR3 nucleotide sequence: TGTGCCTGGAGTACAGGAGTTAGCAATCAGCCCCAGCATTTT. Its translation is CAWSTGVSNQPQHF. Full variable domain (outside the CDR3, taken from reference TRBV30 and TRBJ1-5): SQTIHQWPATLVQPVGSPLSLECTVEGTSNPNLYWYRQAAGRGLQLLFYSVGIGQISSEVPQNLSASRPQDRQFILSSKKLLLSDSGFYLCAWSTGVSNQPQHFGDGTRLSIL.

The chain's CDR3 is CASSPNRDEHYGYTF. CDR3 coding DNA: TGCGCCAGCAGCCCTAACAGGGACGAACACTATGGCTACACCTTC. V gene TRBV10-2 combines with J gene TRBJ1-2; the D gene is possibly TRBD1 (6 bases). The CDR3 is 15 amino acids. CDR1 is WSHSY and CDR2 is SAAADI in the germline V gene. Trimming took off 6 bases at V and 3 bases at J, with 17 bases between the two ends.

This sequence joins TRBV6-4 and TRBJ1-2; D is ambiguous. The CDR3 length is 15 residues. Germline V CDR1 and CDR2: MRHNA, SNTAGT. V was pared by 3 bases and J by 9 bases, with 20 bases between. The CDR3 bases are TGTGCCAGCAGTGAAGAAAGCGGCCCAACGCAGAGCTACACCTTC. Its translation is CASSEESGPTQSYTF.